Following are 24 T cell receptor beta chains from one sample sequenced in a study of blood T cell repertoires in COVID-19. Some clones are missing from TCRdb's copy, which holds only in-frame ones; the method was immunoSEQ multiplex PCR. The top ten clones hold about 4% of a sample with about 290,000 clones, around four fifths of them seen once. Sequenced material: peripheral blood. These TCRs come from a woman between 45 and 60 years old with active or convalescent COVID-19.

The J gene is TRBJ2-1, the V gene TRBV6-6; 10 bases map to TRBD1. Per germline, CDR1 MNHNY and CDR2 SVGAGI (reference sequence). CDR3 length equals 16 residues. Trimming removed 6 bases from V and 5 bases from J; junction bases left unmatched: 10. CDR3 sequence: CASRKPPGQGNNEQFF. The CDR3 DNA follows: TGTGCCAGCAGGAAACCTCCGGGACAGGGGAACAATGAGCAGTTCTTC.

The CDR3 nucleotides read TGTGCCAGCGGGGGTCGGGAGTCCTACAATGAGCAGTTCTTC. Translation: CASGGRESYNEQFF. This sequence joins TRBV9 and TRBJ2-1; tentatively, D is TRBD2 (6 bases). The V gene's germline CDR1 is SGDLS and CDR2 YYNGEE. The CDR3 sequence is 14 residues long. The ends were cut back, 7 bases at V and 1 base at J, with 12 bases in the middle.

The chain combines TRBV2 with TRBJ2-7, with TRBD2 matching over 8 bases. The germline V gene has CDR1 SNHLY and CDR2 FYNNEI. This CDR3 comprises 12 residues. V gave up 4 bases and J gave up 6 bases; unmatched junction bases: 2. CDR3 sequence (DNA): TGTGCCAGCAGTGGGGCGGGGGGCGAGCAGTACTTC. Its protein is CASSGAGGEQYF.

The rearrangement uses TRBV30 and TRBJ2-7; the match to TRBD2 covers 11 bases. Trimming cost V 5 bases and J 4 bases; bases outside gene matches: 1. Germline V gene data show CDR1 as GTSNPN and CDR2 as SVGIG (reference sequence). The CDR3 covers 12 residues. CDR3 amino acids: CAWRTSGYEQYF. The CDR3 region has the DNA TGTGCCTGGCGGACTAGCGGGTACGAGCAGTACTTC.

The chain has TRBV9 and TRBJ2-3; 7 bases match TRBD2. Trimming at V came to 4 bases and at J to 1 base, leaving 9 bases not matched to a gene. CDR1 SGDLS and CDR2 YYNGEE come from the germline V gene. The CDR3 is 16 amino acids. The CDR3 here is CASSTSPTSGTDTQYF. CDR3 DNA: TGTGCCAGCAGCACTTCTCCCACTAGCGGCACAGATACGCAGTATTTT.

This clone was detected once. The V and J genes are TRBV5-1 and TRBJ2-1, with D tentatively TRBD1 (6 bases). The CDR3 is 12 amino acids. Germline assignment: CDR1 SGHRS and CDR2 YFSETQ. Trimming left V 0 bases short and J 8 bases short, with 6 bases between. CDR3 loop: CASSLGGHEQFF. The DNA of the CDR3 is TGCGCCAGCAGCTTGGGGGGGCATGAGCAGTTCTTC.

The chain recombines TRBV2 with TRBJ2-5; TRBD2 matches 9 bases. This CDR3 is 14 amino acids long. Looked up from germline, CDR1 is SNHLY and CDR2 is FYNNEI. V lost 8 bases and J lost 2; bases outside the gene matches: 6. The CDR3 protein is CASRGGRAQETQYF. CDR3 in DNA: TGTGCCAGCCGGGGCGGGAGGGCTCAAGAGACCCAGTACTTC.

The rearrangement links TRBV5-4 to TRBJ2-7; 11 nucleotides agree with TRBD1. CDR1 SGHNT and CDR2 YYREEE come from the germline V gene (reference sequence). V lost 1 base and J lost 2; bases outside the gene matches: 5. The CDR3 loop spans 16 amino acids. CDR3: CASSLNPGQGAYEQYF. CDR3 bases: TGTGCCAGCAGCTTGAATCCGGGACAGGGGGCCTACGAGCAGTACTTC.

This clone has a handful of counts. CDR3 sequence: CASSFVQGNNSPLHF. The CDR3 nucleotides are TGTGCCAGCAGTTTTGTACAGGGGAATAATTCACCCCTCCACTTT. This chain uses TRBV28 with TRBJ1-6, with 7 nucleotides matching TRBD1. The length of the CDR3 is 15 residues. The V and J ends lost 3 bases and 5 bases, in that order; junction bases with no gene match: 4. Looked up from germline, CDR1 is MDHEN and CDR2 is SYDVKM.

This chain joins TRBV13 and TRBJ2-7; TRBD1 matches 12 bases. V shed 1 base, J shed 6 bases, and the junction held 10 bases outside the gene matches. CDR3 size: 17 residues. Germline values: CDR1 PRHDT, CDR2 FYEKMQ (reference sequence). This CDR3 is CASSLVPPGTGGAEQYF. CDR3 DNA: TGTGCCAGCAGCTTAGTCCCCCCGGGGACAGGGGGCGCCGAGCAGTACTTC.

In this sample, this clone turned up once. The chain recombines TRBV28 with TRBJ1-2; possible D gene TRBD1, 5 bases. Deletions cut 6 bases from V and 8 bases from J, with 22 bases between. The CDR3 spans 15 residues. Germline CDR1 and CDR2: MDHEN and SYDVKM. CDR3 in amino acids: CASRNYGTLTGGYTF. Here the CDR3 DNA reads TGTGCCAGCAGGAACTACGGGACTCTCACCGGCGGCTACACCTTC.

V gene TRBV5-8 combines with J gene TRBJ1-2; D might be TRBD1 (6 bases). V lost 0 bases to trimming and J lost 8 bases, with 11 bases between them. Germline V gives CDR1 SGHTS, CDR2 YDEGEE. The CDR3 has 13 residues. CDR3 sequence (DNA): TGTGCCAGCAGCTTGGTGGCAACAGGGGGCTACACCTTC. This sequence encodes CASSLVATGGYTF.

This clone appeared once. The gene calls are TRBV6-5 and TRBJ1-2, with D maybe TRBD1 (6 bases). The V gene's germline CDR1 is MNHEY and CDR2 SVGAGI. Trimming pared 6 bases from V and 2 bases from J, leaving 16 bases between. The CDR3 contains 15 residues. The CDR3 DNA sequence: TGTGCCAGCAGCCTTGACGACAGGTGGAACTATGGCTACACCTTC. Translation gives CASSLDDRWNYGYTF.

The chain joins TRBV15 to TRBJ2-1, with 7 bases identical to TRBD2. V was clipped by 3 bases and J by 3 bases; unmatched bases: 17. The CDR3 totals 19 residues. Germline V lookup: CDR1 LNHNV, CDR2 YYDKDF (reference sequence). CDR3 sequence: CATSSESLGEERDYNEQFF. The CDR3 coding sequence is TGTGCCACCAGCAGCGAAAGTCTCGGCGAGGAGCGGGACTACAATGAGCAGTTCTTC.

This clone came up a few times. The chain joins TRBV11-2 to TRBJ2-1; TRBD2 might be the D (6 bases). The CDR3 loop spans 15 amino acids. Trimming removed 5 bases at V and 6 bases at J, with 17 bases between. The germline V gene has CDR1 SGHAT and CDR2 FQNNGV. Here the CDR3 DNA reads TGTGCCAGCAGCGACCCCGGGACTGATAGCAATGAGCAGTTCTTC. It yields the protein CASSDPGTDSNEQFF.

The chain joins TRBV19 to TRBJ1-1, with a possible D match to TRBD1 (5 bases). This CDR3 contains 13 residues. The V end lost 7 bases, the J end lost 8 bases, and 17 bases lay between the germline ends. Germline V gene data show CDR1 as LNHDA and CDR2 as SQIVND (reference sequence). The CDR3 nucleotides read TGTGCCAGTACGGGCCTTTTGGAGGGGGAAGCTTTCTTT. Its protein is CASTGLLEGEAFF.

This chain joins TRBV30 and TRBJ2-1; TRBD2 matches 8 bases. Germline-derived CDR1 and CDR2 are GTSNPN and SVGIG (reference sequence). The CDR3 spans 13 residues. V shed 5 bases, J shed 9 bases, and the junction held 9 bases outside the gene matches. The DNA of the CDR3 is TGTGCCTGGGATGTAGCGGGACGTAGTGAGCAGTTCTTC. It translates to CAWDVAGRSEQFF.

This chain connects TRBV4-1 to TRBJ2-7, with 10 bases aligning to TRBD1. J lost 4 bases, V lost 7 bases, and 7 bases had no gene match. Germline V gene lookup returns CDR1 MGHRA and CDR2 YSYEKL. The CDR3 contains 14 residues. CDR3 coding DNA: TGCGCCAGCACCCCCGGGACAGGGGAGTACGAGCAGTACTTC. Its protein is CASTPGTGEYEQYF.

The chain has TRBV5-4 and TRBJ2-5, with D uncertain. This CDR3 is 13 amino acids long. CDR1 and CDR2 (germline): SGHNT, YYREEE (reference sequence). Trimming cost V 3 bases and J 5 bases, with 11 bases left between them. CDR3 in amino acids: CASSSIAAETQYF. The CDR3 DNA reads as TGTGCCAGCAGCTCGATAGCTGCTGAGACCCAGTACTTC.

The rearrangement links TRBV12-3 or TRBV12-4 to TRBJ1-4; 7 bases align to TRBD1. The CDR3 length is 12 residues. Trimming removed 6 bases from V and 7 bases from J; junction bases left unmatched: 2. CDR3 sequence (DNA): TGTGCCAGCAGCCACAGGGGTGAAAAACTGTTTTTT. This translates into CASSHRGEKLFF.

The V and J genes are TRBV25-1 and TRBJ2-1; 8 bases agree with TRBD1. Losses at the gene ends were 4 bases for V and 5 bases for J; bases not matched to a gene: 4. The CDR3 has 14 residues. Germline V CDR1 and CDR2: MGHDK, SYGVNS. The CDR3 DNA is TGTGCCAGCAGTGTGACAGGGGTGCACAATGAGCAGTTCTTC. Translating gives CASSVTGVHNEQFF.

CDR3 residues: CASRRTYEQYF. The CDR3 coding sequence is TGTGCCAGCAGGAGAACTTACGAGCAGTACTTC. The rearrangement links TRBV28 to TRBJ2-7; no clear D. Germline V CDR1 and CDR2: MDHEN, SYDVKM. The germline V and J ends were trimmed by 6 bases and 4 bases, with 7 bases remaining between them. The CDR3 has 11 residues.

This chain uses TRBV3-1 (or the pseudogene TRBV3-2) with TRBJ2-7, with unresolved D. The germline V and J ends were trimmed by 0 bases and 6 bases, with 6 bases remaining between them. Germline CDR1 LGHDT, CDR2 YNNKEL (reference sequence). This CDR3 contains 12 residues. CDR3 residues: CASSQEMAEQYF. CDR3 nucleotides: TGTGCCAGCAGCCAAGAAATGGCCGAGCAGTACTTC.

This clone was seen only once. This chain connects TRBV7-2 to TRBJ2-3; TRBD1 aligns across 9 bases. This CDR3 has 14 residues. Losses at the gene ends were 5 bases for V and 3 bases for J; bases not matched to a gene: 3. The germline CDR1 and CDR2 sequences are SGHTA and FQGNSA. CDR3: CASSQDRGTDTQYF. The CDR3 coding sequence is TGTGCCAGCAGCCAGGACAGGGGAACAGATACGCAGTATTTT. The full variable domain, completed using reference TRBV7-2 and TRBJ2-3, is GAGVSQSPSNKVTEKGKDVELRCDPISGHTALYWYRQSLGQGLEFLIYFQGNSAPDKSGLPSDRFSAERTGGSVSTLTIQRTQQEDSAVYLCASSQDRGTDTQYFGPGTRLTVL.